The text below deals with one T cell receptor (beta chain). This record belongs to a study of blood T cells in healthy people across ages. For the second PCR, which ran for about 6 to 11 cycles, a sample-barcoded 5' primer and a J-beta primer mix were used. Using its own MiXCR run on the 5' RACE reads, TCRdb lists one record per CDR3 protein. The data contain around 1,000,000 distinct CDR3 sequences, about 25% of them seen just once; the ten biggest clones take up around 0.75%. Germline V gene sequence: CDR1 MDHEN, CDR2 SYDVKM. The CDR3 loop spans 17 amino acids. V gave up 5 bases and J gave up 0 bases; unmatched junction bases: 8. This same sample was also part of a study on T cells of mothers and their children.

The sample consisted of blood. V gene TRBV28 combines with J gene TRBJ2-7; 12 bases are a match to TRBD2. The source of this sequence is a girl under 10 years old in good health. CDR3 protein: CASSLLAGGLSSYEQYF. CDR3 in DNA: TGTGCCAGCAGTCTACTAGCGGGGGGCCTGAGCTCCTACGAGCAGTACTTC. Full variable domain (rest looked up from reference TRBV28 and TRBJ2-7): DVKVTQSSRYLVKRTGEKVFLECVQDMDHENMFWYRQDPGLGLRLIYFSYDVKMKEKGDIPEGYSVSREKKERFSLILESASTNQTSMYLCASSLLAGGLSSYEQYFGPGTRLTVT.